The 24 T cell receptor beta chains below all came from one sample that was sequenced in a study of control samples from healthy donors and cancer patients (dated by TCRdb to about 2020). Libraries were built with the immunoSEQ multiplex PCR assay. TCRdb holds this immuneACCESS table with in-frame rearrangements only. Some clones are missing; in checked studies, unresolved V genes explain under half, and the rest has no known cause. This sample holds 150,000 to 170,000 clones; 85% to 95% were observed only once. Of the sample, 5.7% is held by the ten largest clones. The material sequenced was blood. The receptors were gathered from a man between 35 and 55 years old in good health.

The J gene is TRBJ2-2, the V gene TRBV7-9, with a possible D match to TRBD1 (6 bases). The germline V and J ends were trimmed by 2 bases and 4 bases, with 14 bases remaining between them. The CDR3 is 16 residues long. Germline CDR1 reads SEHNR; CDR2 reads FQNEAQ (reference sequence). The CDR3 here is CASSLRDTRPTGELFF. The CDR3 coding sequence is TGTGCCAGCAGCTTACGGGACACCCGCCCCACCGGGGAGCTGTTTTTT.

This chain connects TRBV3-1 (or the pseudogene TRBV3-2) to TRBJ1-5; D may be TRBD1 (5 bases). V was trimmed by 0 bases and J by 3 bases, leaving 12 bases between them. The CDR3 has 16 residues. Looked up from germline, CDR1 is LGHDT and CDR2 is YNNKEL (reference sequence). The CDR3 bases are TGTGCCAGCAGCCAAGATCGCGGAGGGGACAATCAGCCCCAGCATTTT. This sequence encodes CASSQDRGGDNQPQHF.

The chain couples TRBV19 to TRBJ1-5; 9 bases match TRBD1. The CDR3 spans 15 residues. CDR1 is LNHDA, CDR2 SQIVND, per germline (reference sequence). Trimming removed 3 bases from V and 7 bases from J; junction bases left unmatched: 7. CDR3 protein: CASSMRGQGGQPQHF. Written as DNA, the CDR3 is TGTGCCAGTAGTATGAGGGGACAGGGAGGACAGCCCCAGCATTTT.

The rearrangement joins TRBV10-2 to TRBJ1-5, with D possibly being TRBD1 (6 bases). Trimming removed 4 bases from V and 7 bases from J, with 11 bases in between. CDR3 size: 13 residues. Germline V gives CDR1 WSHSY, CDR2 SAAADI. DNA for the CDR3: TGCGCCAGCAGTGTCCCAGGGGAACAGCCCCAGCATTTT. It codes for CASSVPGEQPQHF.

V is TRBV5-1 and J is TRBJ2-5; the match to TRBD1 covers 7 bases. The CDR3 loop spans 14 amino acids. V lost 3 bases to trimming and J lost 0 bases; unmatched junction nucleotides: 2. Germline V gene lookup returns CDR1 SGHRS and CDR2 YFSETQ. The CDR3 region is CASSSGTDQETQYF. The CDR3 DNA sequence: TGCGCCAGCAGCTCGGGGACAGACCAAGAGACCCAGTACTTC.

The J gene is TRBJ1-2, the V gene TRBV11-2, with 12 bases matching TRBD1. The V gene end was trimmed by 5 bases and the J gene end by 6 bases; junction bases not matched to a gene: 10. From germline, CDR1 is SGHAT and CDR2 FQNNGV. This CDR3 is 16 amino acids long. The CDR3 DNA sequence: TGTGCCAGCAGCGACCTAGGGACAGGGGGCTGGGATGGCTACACCTTC. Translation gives CASSDLGTGGWDGYTF.

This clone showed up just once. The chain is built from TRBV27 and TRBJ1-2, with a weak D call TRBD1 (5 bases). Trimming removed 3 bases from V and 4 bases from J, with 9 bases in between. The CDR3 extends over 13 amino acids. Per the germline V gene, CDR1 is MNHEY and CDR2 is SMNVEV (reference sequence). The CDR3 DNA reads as TGTGCCAGCAGTTTTGTTGGGGGCTATGGCTACACCTTC. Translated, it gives CASSFVGGYGYTF.

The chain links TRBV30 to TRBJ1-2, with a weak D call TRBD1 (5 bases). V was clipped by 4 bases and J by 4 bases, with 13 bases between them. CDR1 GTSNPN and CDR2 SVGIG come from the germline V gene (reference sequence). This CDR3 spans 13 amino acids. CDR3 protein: CAWTLPTVYGYTF. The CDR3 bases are TGTGCCTGGACCCTCCCGACAGTCTATGGCTACACCTTC.

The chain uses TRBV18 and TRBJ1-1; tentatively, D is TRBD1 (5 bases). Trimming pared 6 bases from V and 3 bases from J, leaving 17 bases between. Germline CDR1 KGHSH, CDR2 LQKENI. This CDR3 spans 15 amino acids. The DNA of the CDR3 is TGTGCCAGCTCCCCCACTAGGGGAGTGGACACTGAAGCTTTCTTT. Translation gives CASSPTRGVDTEAFF.

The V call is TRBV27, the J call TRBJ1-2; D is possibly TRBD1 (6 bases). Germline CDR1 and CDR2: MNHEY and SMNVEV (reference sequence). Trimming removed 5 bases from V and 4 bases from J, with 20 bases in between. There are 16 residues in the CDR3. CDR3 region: CASSIDRNGLGYGYTF. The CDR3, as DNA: TGTGCCAGCAGTATCGACAGGAACGGATTGGGCTATGGCTACACCTTC.

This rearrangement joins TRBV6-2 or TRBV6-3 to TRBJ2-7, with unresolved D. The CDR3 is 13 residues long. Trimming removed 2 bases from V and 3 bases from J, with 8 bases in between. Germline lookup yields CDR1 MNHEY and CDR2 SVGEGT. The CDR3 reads CASSYPLGYEQYF. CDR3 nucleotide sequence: TGTGCCAGCAGTTACCCCCTGGGCTACGAGCAGTACTTC.

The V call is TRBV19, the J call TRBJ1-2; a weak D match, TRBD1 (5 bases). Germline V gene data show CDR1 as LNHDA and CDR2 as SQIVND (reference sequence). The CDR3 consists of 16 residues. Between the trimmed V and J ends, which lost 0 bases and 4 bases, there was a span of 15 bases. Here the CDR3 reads CASSIDGGLRGYGYTF. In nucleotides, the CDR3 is TGTGCCAGTAGTATAGATGGGGGACTTCGGGGCTATGGCTACACCTTC.

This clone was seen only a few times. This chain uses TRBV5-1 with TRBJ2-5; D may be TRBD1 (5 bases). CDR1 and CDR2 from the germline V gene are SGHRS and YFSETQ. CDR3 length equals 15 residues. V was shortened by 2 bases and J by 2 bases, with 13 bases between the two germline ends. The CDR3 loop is CASSLSQGRQETQYF. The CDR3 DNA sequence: TGCGCCAGCAGCTTAAGTCAGGGTAGGCAAGAGACCCAGTACTTC.

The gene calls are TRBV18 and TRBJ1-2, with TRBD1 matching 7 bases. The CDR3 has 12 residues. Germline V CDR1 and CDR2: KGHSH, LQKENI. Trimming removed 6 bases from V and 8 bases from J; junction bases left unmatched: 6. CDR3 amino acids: CASSTGTEGYTF. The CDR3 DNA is TGTGCCAGCTCCACAGGGACAGAGGGCTACACCTTC.

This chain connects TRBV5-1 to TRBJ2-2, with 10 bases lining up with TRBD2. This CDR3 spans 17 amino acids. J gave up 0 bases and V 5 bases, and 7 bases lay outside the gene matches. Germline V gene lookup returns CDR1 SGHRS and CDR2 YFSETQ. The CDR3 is CASSPASGGTNTGELFF. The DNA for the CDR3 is TGCGCCAGCAGTCCCGCTAGCGGGGGTACGAACACCGGGGAGCTGTTTTTT.

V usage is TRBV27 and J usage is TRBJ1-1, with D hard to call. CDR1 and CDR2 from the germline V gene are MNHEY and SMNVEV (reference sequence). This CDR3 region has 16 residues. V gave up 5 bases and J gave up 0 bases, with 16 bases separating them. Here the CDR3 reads CASSPLGVGMNTEAFF. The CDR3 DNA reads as TGTGCCAGCAGTCCCCTTGGGGTAGGAATGAACACTGAAGCTTTCTTT.

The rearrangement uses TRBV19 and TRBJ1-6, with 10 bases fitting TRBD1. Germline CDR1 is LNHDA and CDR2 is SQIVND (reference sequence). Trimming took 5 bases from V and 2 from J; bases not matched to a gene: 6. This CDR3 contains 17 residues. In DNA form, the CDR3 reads TGTGCCAGTAGTCCCCCGACAGGGGGCGCCTATAATTCACCCCTCCACTTT. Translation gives CASSPPTGGAYNSPLHF.

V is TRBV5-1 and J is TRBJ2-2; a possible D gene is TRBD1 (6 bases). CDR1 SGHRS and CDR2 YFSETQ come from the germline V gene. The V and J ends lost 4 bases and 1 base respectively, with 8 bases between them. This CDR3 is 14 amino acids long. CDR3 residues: CASSPGQNTGELFF. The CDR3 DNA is TGCGCCAGCAGCCCGGGACAGAACACCGGGGAGCTGTTTTTT.

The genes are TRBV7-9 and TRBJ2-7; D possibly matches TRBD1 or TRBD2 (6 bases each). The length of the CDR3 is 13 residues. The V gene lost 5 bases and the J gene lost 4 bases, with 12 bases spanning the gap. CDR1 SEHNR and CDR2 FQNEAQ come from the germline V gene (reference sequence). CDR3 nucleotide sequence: TGTGCCAGCAGCCCACAAGGGGGGTACGAGCAGTACTTC. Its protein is CASSPQGGYEQYF.

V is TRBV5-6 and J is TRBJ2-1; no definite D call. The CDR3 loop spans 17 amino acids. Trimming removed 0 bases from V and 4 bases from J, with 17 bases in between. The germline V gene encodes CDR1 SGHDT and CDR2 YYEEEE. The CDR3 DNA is TGTGCCAGCAGCTTGGTGATTGCACCGAGCCCATACAATGAGCAGTTCTTC. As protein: CASSLVIAPSPYNEQFF.

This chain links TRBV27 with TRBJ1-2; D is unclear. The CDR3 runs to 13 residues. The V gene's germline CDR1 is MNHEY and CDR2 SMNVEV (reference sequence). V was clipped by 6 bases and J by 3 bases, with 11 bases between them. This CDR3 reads CASSPDTYYGYTF. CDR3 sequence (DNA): TGTGCCAGCAGCCCCGACACCTACTATGGCTACACCTTC.

The CDR3, as DNA: TGTGCCACCAGTGACTGGGGCCAGGGTTTACAAGAGACCCAGTACTTC. This sequence encodes CATSDWGQGLQETQYF. V usage is TRBV24-1 and J usage is TRBJ2-5; possible D gene TRBD1, 5 bases. The germline gives CDR1 KGHDR, CDR2 SFDVKD. CDR3 length: 16 residues. Trimming removed 4 bases from V and 2 bases from J, with 16 bases in between.

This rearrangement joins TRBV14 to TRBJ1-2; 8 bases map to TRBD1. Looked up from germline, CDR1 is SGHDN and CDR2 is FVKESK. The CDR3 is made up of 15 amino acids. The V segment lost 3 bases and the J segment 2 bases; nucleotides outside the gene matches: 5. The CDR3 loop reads CASSQGDRINYGYTF. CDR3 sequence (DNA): TGTGCCAGCAGCCAGGGGGACAGGATCAACTATGGCTACACCTTC.

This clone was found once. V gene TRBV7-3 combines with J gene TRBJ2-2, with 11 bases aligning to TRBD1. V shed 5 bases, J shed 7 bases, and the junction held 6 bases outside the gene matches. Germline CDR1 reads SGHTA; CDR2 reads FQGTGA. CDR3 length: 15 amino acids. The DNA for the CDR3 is TGTGCCAGCAGCCCCGGGACAGGGGGGAGCGGGGAGCTGTTTTTT. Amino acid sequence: CASSPGTGGSGELFF.